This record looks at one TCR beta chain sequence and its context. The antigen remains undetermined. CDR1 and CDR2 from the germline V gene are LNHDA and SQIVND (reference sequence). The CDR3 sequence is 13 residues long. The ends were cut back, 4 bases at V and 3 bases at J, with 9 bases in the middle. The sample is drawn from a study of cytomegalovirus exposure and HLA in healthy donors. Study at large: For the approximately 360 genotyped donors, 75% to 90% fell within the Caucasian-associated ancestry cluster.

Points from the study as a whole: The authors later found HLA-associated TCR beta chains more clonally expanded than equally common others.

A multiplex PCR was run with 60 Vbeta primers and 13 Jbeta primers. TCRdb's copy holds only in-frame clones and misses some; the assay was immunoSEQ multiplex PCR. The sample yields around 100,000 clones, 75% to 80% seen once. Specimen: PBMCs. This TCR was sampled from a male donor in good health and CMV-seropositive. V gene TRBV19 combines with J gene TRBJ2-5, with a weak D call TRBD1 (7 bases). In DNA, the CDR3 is TGTGCCAGTAGTAGCGGGACAGAAGAGACCCAGTACTTC. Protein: CASSSGTEETQYF.